One sample yielded the 18 T cell receptor beta chains listed below, sequenced in a study of T cells in tumors after PD-1 blockade (dated by TCRdb to the late 2010s). The time point label on this specimen signifies: after anti-PD-1 therapy. Receptor libraries were prepared by the immunoSEQ multiplex PCR assay. Held by TCRdb, this immuneACCESS table contains in-frame sequences only and omits some clones. Under half of the omission traces to an unresolved V gene where checked; the cause of the rest is unknown. For this sample the table gives some 9,300 clones, of which about 67% were detected only once. 13% of the sample goes to the ten largest clones. The sequencing here drew on tumor tissue, taken after anti-PD-1 treatment. The receptors were gathered from a human donor with basal cell carcinoma.

J is TRBJ2-1 and V is TRBV5-8, with D perhaps matching TRBD2 (6 bases). Trimming stripped 1 base from V and 8 bases from J, with 13 bases between. Germline CDR1 is SGHTS and CDR2 is YDEGEE. The CDR3 runs 14 residues. The CDR3 reads CASSLYIPGDEQFF. The CDR3 DNA reads as TGTGCCAGCAGCTTGTACATCCCGGGGGATGAGCAGTTCTTC.

V and J are TRBV27 and TRBJ2-3, with D hard to call. The CDR3 runs to 15 residues. Trimming shortened V by 6 bases and J by 1 base, and 14 bases separated the two germline ends. CDR1 and CDR2 (germline): MNHEY, SMNVEV (reference sequence). The CDR3 sequence is CASRDTWLRTDTQYF. The CDR3 nucleotides are TGTGCCAGCAGAGACACTTGGCTCCGCACAGATACGCAGTATTTT.

The sample holds one count of this clone. The J gene is TRBJ1-6, the V gene TRBV5-1; 12 nucleotides line up with TRBD1. The V segment lost 0 bases and the J segment 8 bases; nucleotides outside the gene matches: 6. CDR1 is SGHRS and CDR2 is YFSETQ in the germline V gene. The CDR3 runs 17 residues. DNA for the CDR3: TGCGCCAGCAGCTTGGAAGGGACAGGGGGCTGGGATTCACCCCTCCACTTT. This sequence encodes CASSLEGTGGWDSPLHF.

The rearrangement joins TRBV19 to TRBJ1-1; D unresolved. This CDR3 contains 12 residues. Germline loops: CDR1 LNHDA, CDR2 SQIVND (reference sequence). V was clipped by 5 bases and J by 2 bases, with 6 bases between them. CDR3 coding DNA: TGTGCCAGTAGTTGGAGAAACACTGAAGCTTTCTTT. Amino acids: CASSWRNTEAFF.

The chain couples TRBV28 to TRBJ2-5, with 8 bases fitting TRBD1. Gene TRBJ2-7 matches the end of the DNA better, so the J call may be wrong. Per germline, CDR1 MDHEN and CDR2 SYDVKM. The CDR3 totals 15 residues. In DNA, the CDR3 is TGTGCCAGCAGCCCTCAAGGACAGGGTATCAACGAGCAGTACTTC. Encoded protein: CASSPQGQGINEQYF.

This clone was counted between two and nine times. Other nucleotide sequences from this sample produce the same CDR3. The chain recombines TRBV30 with TRBJ1-2; 8 nucleotides agree with TRBD1. V trimming: 0 bases; J trimming: 5 bases; junction bases outside the gene matches: 2. Per the germline V gene, CDR1 is GTSNPN and CDR2 is SVGIG (reference sequence). This CDR3 contains 13 residues. CDR3 in DNA: TGTGCCTGGAGTGTACAGGGGGGGTATGGCTACACCTTC. The encoded protein is CAWSVQGGYGYTF. The full variable domain, its missing parts supplied by reference TRBV30 and TRBJ1-2, is SQTIHQWPATLVQPVGSPLSLECTVEGTSNPNLYWYRQAAGRGLQLLFYSVGIGQISSEVPQNLSASRPQDRQFILSSKKLLLSDSGFYLCAWSVQGGYGYTFGSGTRLTVV.

By its share, this clone is large. This chain uses TRBV6-4 with TRBJ2-1; D possibly corresponds to TRBD2 (6 bases). Germline CDR1 and CDR2: MRHNA and SNTAGT. The length of the CDR3 is 15 residues. Trimming shortened V by 3 bases and J by 9 bases, and 18 bases separated the two germline ends. Here the CDR3 reads CASSEGLVGSAEQFF. CDR3 sequence (DNA): TGTGCCAGCAGTGAAGGTCTTGTCGGGAGCGCTGAGCAGTTCTTC.

Only one count was recorded for this clone. The chain uses TRBV5-4 and TRBJ2-1; possibly TRBD2 for D (6 bases). Trimming took 2 bases from V and 3 from J, leaving 12 bases between them. The CDR3 consists of 15 residues. The germline gives CDR1 SGHNT, CDR2 YYREEE (reference sequence). The CDR3 coding sequence is TGTGCCAGCAGCTTCCGACTGGGGGGCTACAATGAGCAGTTCTTC. It is translated as CASSFRLGGYNEQFF.

CDR3 sequence: CSAAGLSGYTF. The CDR3 nucleotides are TGCAGTGCAGCGGGGTTGAGTGGCTACACCTTC. V and J are TRBV20-1 and TRBJ1-2; D gene ambiguous. V was pared by 6 bases and J by 7 bases, with 12 bases between. From germline, CDR1 is DFQATT and CDR2 SNEGSKA (reference sequence). The CDR3 spans 11 residues.

The CDR3: CASSQSVGGYTF. The DNA for the CDR3 is TGTGCCAGCAGTCAGTCGGTGGGAGGCTACACCTTC. The chain joins TRBV12-3 or TRBV12-4 to TRBJ1-2, with D unresolved. The CDR3 has 12 residues. Trimming pared 5 bases from V and 8 bases from J, leaving 12 bases between.

The chain recombines TRBV5-1 with TRBJ2-7, with TRBD1 identical over 8 bases. This CDR3 is 13 amino acids long. The J segment lost 5 bases and the V segment lost 4 bases, leaving 5 bases of the junction unmatched. Germline CDR1 SGHRS, CDR2 YFSETQ. CDR3 DNA sequence: TGCGCCAGCAGCAAACAGGGGGTCGACGAGCAGTACTTC. Encoded protein: CASSKQGVDEQYF.

The V gene is TRBV19, the J gene TRBJ2-7, with D perhaps TRBD1 or TRBD2 (7 bases each). V was shortened by 4 bases and J by 2 bases, with 18 bases between the two germline ends. This CDR3 region has 16 residues. CDR1 LNHDA and CDR2 SQIVND come from the germline V gene (reference sequence). The chain's CDR3 is CASSKKTGGQTYEQYF. The CDR3 DNA reads as TGTGCCAGTAGTAAAAAAACGGGGGGACAGACCTACGAGCAGTACTTC.

V gene TRBV30 combines with J gene TRBJ1-5; 8 bases agree with TRBD1. The V and J ends lost 3 bases and 3 bases, in that order; junction bases with no gene match: 4. Germline CDR1 GTSNPN, CDR2 SVGIG (reference sequence). The CDR3 sequence is 14 residues long. The CDR3: CAWRRTGNNQPQHF. Written as DNA, the CDR3 is TGTGCCTGGAGGCGGACAGGGAACAATCAGCCCCAGCATTTT.

CDR3 amino acids: CASSPQGHEQYF. The CDR3 DNA reads TGCGCCAGCAGTCCACAGGGCCACGAGCAGTACTTC. This chain uses TRBV5-1 with TRBJ2-7, with D tentatively TRBD1 (6 bases). Deletions cut 5 bases from V and 5 bases from J, with 11 bases between. CDR1 and CDR2 from the germline V gene are SGHRS and YFSETQ. The CDR3 is 12 amino acids.

This clone occurred a few times. V is TRBV19 and J is TRBJ2-2; weak D call: TRBD2 (5 bases). Germline V lookup: CDR1 LNHDA, CDR2 SQIVND (reference sequence). The V end was cut by 4 bases, the J end by 2 bases, with 11 bases between. The CDR3 runs to 15 residues. CDR3 DNA: TGTGCCAGTAGTACCGCGGGTCGAAACACCGGGGAGCTGTTTTTT. The encoded protein is CASSTAGRNTGELFF.

The V gene is TRBV7-2, the J gene TRBJ2-1; 8 bases line up with TRBD2. CDR1 and CDR2 (germline): SGHTA, FQGNSA. V dropped 5 bases and J dropped 0; count of bases not matched to a gene: 3. CDR3 length equals 15 residues. The CDR3 coding sequence is TGTGCCAGCAGCCTGAGCGGGGGCTCCTACAATGAGCAGTTCTTC. This codes for CASSLSGGSYNEQFF.

This clone showed up just a few times. The genes are TRBV29-1 and TRBJ2-1; the D gene is possibly TRBD1 (5 bases). Looked up from germline, CDR1 is SQVTM and CDR2 is ANQGSEA. With 7 bases removed from V and 0 bases from J, the gap between germline ends came to 16 bases. This CDR3 spans 15 amino acids. CDR3 nucleotide sequence: TGCAGCGGGGGAAGACAGATCAGCTCCTACAATGAGCAGTTCTTC. Encoded protein: CSGGRQISSYNEQFF.

The rearrangement uses TRBV20-1 and TRBJ2-1, with 10 nucleotides matching TRBD2. The germline V gene encodes CDR1 DFQATT and CDR2 SNEGSKA (reference sequence). The CDR3 contains 14 residues. Trimming at V came to 3 bases and at J to 6 bases, leaving 5 bases not matched to a gene. CDR3 amino acids: CSASFSGRSNEQFF. CDR3 coding DNA: TGCAGTGCTAGTTTTAGCGGGAGGTCCAATGAGCAGTTCTTC.